The rows below give T cell receptor beta chains drawn from one sample of a study of blood T cell repertoires in COVID-19. The method was immunoSEQ multiplex PCR; TCRdb's version includes in-frame clones alone and lacks a portion of them. The sample contains 150,000 to 200,000 clones, around 79% of which appear only once. The sample comprised peripheral blood. These receptors came from a woman aged 60-75 years with COVID-19, enrolled during active disease. Both conserved end residues are part of each CDR3. D genes are given only for firm matches. Where a row states a size, it is once, few, many or the class of an expanded clone; other rows omit it.

NA	NA	TRBJ2-1	TRBV18	CASSPGRDNEQFF	TGTGCCAGCTCCCCAGGTCGCGACAATGAGCAGTTCTTC
once	NA	TRBJ1-5	TRBV7-9	CASSLELGGSNNQPQHF	TGTGCCAGCAGCTTAGAATTGGGGGGATCTAACAATCAGCCCCAGCATTTT
NA	NA	TRBJ2-7	TRBV7-2	CASSLIGQSYYEQYF	TGTGCCAGCAGCTTAATCGGACAGTCCTACTACGAGCAGTACTTC
NA	TRBD1	TRBJ2-2	TRBV7-3	CASSWTGGAAGELFF	TGTGCCAGCAGCTGGACAGGGGGAGCCGCCGGGGAGCTGTTTTTT
few	NA	TRBJ1-1	TRBV29-1	CSARARETEAFF	TGCAGCGCCCGGGCCCGGGAGACTGAAGCTTTCTTT
NA	NA	TRBJ2-1	TRBV7-2	CASSSSTESSYNEQFF	TGTGCCAGCAGCTCTTCGACGGAGAGCTCCTACAATGAGCAGTTCTTC
NA	NA	TRBJ1-6	TRBV9	CASSVEIGRGSLHF	TGTGCCAGCAGCGTAGAGATTGGGAGGGGGTCCCTCCACTTT
NA	NA	TRBJ2-3	TRBV19	CASSKGQFTDTQYF	TGTGCCAGTAGTAAGGGACAATTCACAGATACGCAGTATTTT
NA	NA	TRBJ1-2	TRBV9	CASSANRDGYTF	TGTGCCAGCAGCGCAAACAGGGATGGCTACACCTTC
NA	TRBD1	TRBJ1-5	TRBV7-2	CASSSTGGQPQHF	TGTGCCAGCAGCTCGACAGGGGGTCAGCCCCAGCATTTT
NA	NA	TRBJ1-4	TRBV2	CASSDLRGGNEKLFF	TGTGCCAGCAGTGATTTACGGGGGGGGAATGAAAAACTGTTTTTT